These 29 T cell receptor beta chains came from one sample sequenced in a study of blood T cell repertoires in COVID-19. The table came from immunoSEQ multiplex PCR; TCRdb's copy has only in-frame clones and leaves some out. Of 300,000 to 400,000 clones in the sample, over 70% are singletons; the top ten hold nearly 6.5%. Sequencing was done on a sample of peripheral blood. These receptors were obtained from a woman between 45 and 60 years old with COVID-19, enrolled during active disease.

V gene TRBV18 combines with J gene TRBJ2-7; 7 bases line up with TRBD1. CDR3 length equals 12 residues. Germline V gene lookup returns CDR1 KGHSH and CDR2 LQKENI. V was pared by 4 bases and J by 7 bases, with 4 bases of the junction left unmatched. The CDR3 region has the DNA TGTGCCAGCTCACAGGGGGCTGGGGAGCAGTACTTC. It yields the protein CASSQGAGEQYF.

CDR3 bases: TGTGCCAGCAGCTCCAGCGGACAGGGGAGGTACGAGCAGTACTTC. Amino acid sequence: CASSSSGQGRYEQYF. V is TRBV7-2 and J is TRBJ2-7; 9 nucleotides line up with TRBD1. Germline-derived CDR1 and CDR2 are SGHTA and FQGNSA. The CDR3 covers 15 residues. The junction had 8 bases not matched to a gene; V was cut back by 4 bases and J by 4 bases.

This chain links TRBV11-2 with TRBJ1-2, with D hard to call. The CDR3 extends over 15 amino acids. V dropped 5 bases and J dropped 9 bases, with 22 bases sitting between them. The germline gives CDR1 SGHAT, CDR2 FQNNGV. CDR3 in amino acids: CASSGSGDVLWSYTF. The DNA for the CDR3 is TGTGCCAGCAGCGGCAGCGGGGATGTTCTATGGAGCTACACCTTC.

The chain has TRBV11-3 and TRBJ2-5; unclear D gene. Germline V gene lookup returns CDR1 SGHNT and CDR2 YENEEA. This CDR3 has 14 residues. Trimming stripped 2 bases from V and 4 bases from J, with 11 bases between. CDR3 nucleotide sequence: TGTGCCAGCAGCTTATCAGGTTTATCAGAGACCCAGTACTTC. This sequence encodes CASSLSGLSETQYF.

The chain recombines TRBV19 with TRBJ2-1; 12 nucleotides match TRBD2. J gave up 9 bases and V 4 bases, and 7 bases lay outside the gene matches. The CDR3 extends over 15 amino acids. The germline V gene has CDR1 LNHDA and CDR2 SQIVND (reference sequence). The CDR3 loop is CASSTLAGGSGEQFF. For the CDR3, the DNA is TGTGCCAGTAGTACCCTAGCGGGAGGGTCTGGTGAGCAGTTCTTC.

The V and J genes are TRBV7-9 and TRBJ2-1, with 8 bases that match TRBD1. The CDR3 consists of 14 residues. CDR1 is SEHNR, CDR2 FQNEAQ, per germline (reference sequence). The ends lost 5 bases at V and 9 bases at J; junction bases unmatched: 9. The CDR3 nucleotides read TGTGCCAGCAGCCTAGGCAGGGGGCTCACTGAGCAGTTCTTC. It yields the protein CASSLGRGLTEQFF.

The chain is built from TRBV24-1 and TRBJ1-1, with no clear D. CDR1 is KGHDR, CDR2 SFDVKD, per germline. Trimming left V 8 bases short and J 5 bases short, with 2 bases between. The CDR3 sequence is 9 residues long. The CDR3 DNA sequence: TGTGCCACCACGACTGAAGCTTTCTTT. It specifies CATTTEAFF.

The chain employs TRBV7-3 and TRBJ1-1; D may be TRBD1 (5 bases). Germline values: CDR1 SGHTA, CDR2 FQGTGA. Trimming pared 2 bases from V and 1 base from J, leaving 14 bases between. The CDR3 loop spans 16 amino acids. In DNA form, the CDR3 reads TGTGCCAGCAGCTTATCAGGGATCGGTAGGAACACTGAAGCTTTCTTT. The encoded protein is CASSLSGIGRNTEAFF. The full variable domain, completed using reference TRBV7-3 and TRBJ1-1, is GAGVSQTPSNKVTEKGKYVELRCDPISGHTALYWYRQSLGQGPEFLIYFQGTGAADDSGLPNDRFFAVRPEGSVSTLKIQRTERGDSAVYLCASSLSGIGRNTEAFFGQGTRLTVV.

The chain links TRBV6-5 to TRBJ1-1; 9 nucleotides align to TRBD1. This CDR3 has 14 amino acids. J was trimmed by 4 bases and V by 4 bases; bases with no gene match: 4. Germline V lookup: CDR1 MNHEY, CDR2 SVGAGI. DNA for the CDR3: TGTGCCAGCAGTTTTGGGGACAGGGTCACTGAAGCTTTCTTT. Translation: CASSFGDRVTEAFF.

V usage is TRBV7-9 and J usage is TRBJ1-2; weak D call: TRBD1 (6 bases). Germline V gives CDR1 SEHNR, CDR2 FQNEAQ (reference sequence). V lost 1 base to trimming and J lost 8 bases, with 14 bases between them. This CDR3 has 14 amino acids. This CDR3 is CASSLVRLRGGYTF. As DNA, the CDR3 is TGTGCCAGCAGCTTAGTACGGCTCAGGGGAGGCTACACCTTC.

The chain recombines TRBV5-5 with TRBJ2-5; weak D call: TRBD1 (6 bases). The CDR3 covers 17 residues. V was pared by 1 base and J by 3 bases, with 19 bases between. Germline-derived CDR1 and CDR2 are SGHKS and YYEKEE (reference sequence). Here the CDR3 reads CASSLLVVPYREETQYF. The CDR3 DNA reads as TGTGCCAGCAGCTTGTTGGTCGTTCCTTACAGGGAAGAGACCCAGTACTTC. The full variable domain, its missing parts supplied by reference TRBV5-5 and TRBJ2-5, is DAGVTQSPTHLIKTRGQQVTLRCSPISGHKSVSWYQQVLGQGPQFIFQYYEKEERGRGNFPDRFSARQFPNYSSELNVNALLLGDSALYLCASSLLVVPYREETQYFGPGTRLLVL.

The chain is built from TRBV6-1 and TRBJ1-1, with D unresolved. From germline, CDR1 is MNHNS and CDR2 SASEGT. Between the trimmed V and J ends, which lost 3 bases and 0 bases, there was a span of 11 bases. The CDR3 runs 15 residues. The CDR3 sequence: CASSDRPGMNTEAFF. CDR3 coding DNA: TGTGCCAGCAGTGATCGCCCAGGCATGAACACTGAAGCTTTCTTT.

The rearrangement uses TRBV29-1 and TRBJ2-1, with 8 nucleotides matching TRBD2. The germline CDR1 and CDR2 sequences are SQVTM and ANQGSEA. J lost 4 bases, V lost 7 bases, and 6 bases had no gene match. The CDR3 runs to 13 residues. In DNA, the CDR3 is TGCAGCGCCATTAGCGGGATGTACAATGAGCAGTTCTTC. Amino acid sequence: CSAISGMYNEQFF.

The chain links TRBV24-1 to TRBJ1-5; D perhaps matches TRBD1 (5 bases). Germline CDR1 reads KGHDR; CDR2 reads SFDVKD. The CDR3 has 15 residues. Trimming removed 5 bases from V and 7 bases from J, with 17 bases in between. The CDR3 here is CATSASLSGGQPQHF. For the CDR3, the DNA is TGTGCCACCAGTGCTTCCCTGAGCGGGGGGCAGCCCCAGCATTTT.

J is TRBJ1-4 and V is TRBV18; D uncertain. The CDR3 has 13 amino acids. Per germline, CDR1 KGHSH and CDR2 LQKENI. Trimming removed 5 bases from V and 4 bases from J, with 8 bases in between. This CDR3 is CASSDFNNEKLFF. The CDR3 bases are TGTGCCAGCTCAGACTTTAATAATGAAAAACTGTTTTTT.

The V call is TRBV27, the J call TRBJ2-7, with 9 positions matching TRBD1. V lost 5 bases and J lost 3; bases outside the gene matches: 11. This CDR3 region has 16 residues. Germline V gene data show CDR1 as MNHEY and CDR2 as SMNVEV (reference sequence). DNA for the CDR3: TGTGCCAGCAGTGCCTACAGGGGGCTCTACTACTACGAGCAGTACTTC. Protein product: CASSAYRGLYYYEQYF.

The chain employs TRBV6-2 or TRBV6-3 and TRBJ2-7, with D possibly being TRBD2 (6 bases). CDR3 length equals 15 residues. Germline CDR1 MNHEY, CDR2 SVGEGT. Trimming removed 4 bases at V and 3 bases at J, with 16 bases between. The CDR3 loop is CASSSPTSINYEQYF. The DNA of the CDR3 is TGTGCCAGCAGTTCCCCGACTAGTATAAACTACGAGCAGTACTTC.

This rearrangement joins TRBV15 to TRBJ1-1, with TRBD1 matching over 9 bases. In germline, CDR1 is LNHNV, CDR2 YYDKDF (reference sequence). After removal of 0 bases from V and 1 base from J, the junction contained 9 bases not matched to a gene. The CDR3 is 18 amino acids. The DNA of the CDR3 is TGTGCCACCAGCAGAGATATAAATTTGGGACAGGGGAACACTGAAGCTTTCTTT. It is translated as CATSRDINLGQGNTEAFF. The whole variable domain, filled in from reference TRBV15 and TRBJ1-1, reads DAMVIQNPRYQVTQFGKPVTLSCSQTLNHNVMYWYQQKSSQAPKLLFHYYDKDFNNEADTPDNFQSRRPNTSFCFLDIRSPGLGDTAMYLCATSRDINLGQGNTEAFFGQGTRLTVV.

This chain uses TRBV11-3 with TRBJ1-2, with 8 bases identical to TRBD1. CDR1 is SGHNT, CDR2 YENEEA, per germline. The CDR3 is 16 residues long. V shed 5 bases, J shed 7 bases, and the junction held 15 bases outside the gene matches. In DNA form, the CDR3 reads TGTGCCAGCAGCCTTTCGGGGCAGGGGGCCCCCCGTGGCTACACCTTC. Translating it yields CASSLSGQGAPRGYTF.

This clone was recorded at least ten times. The chain is built from TRBV24-1 and TRBJ2-3, with no clear D. Deletions cut 4 bases from V and 0 bases from J, with 4 bases between. Germline V gene lookup returns CDR1 KGHDR and CDR2 SFDVKD. CDR3 length: 13 residues. Here the CDR3 reads CATSEGSTDTQYF. The DNA for the CDR3 is TGTGCCACCAGTGAGGGCAGCACAGATACGCAGTATTTT.

The chain uses TRBV28 and TRBJ2-7; D is uncertain. The germline V gene has CDR1 MDHEN and CDR2 SYDVKM. This CDR3 region has 10 residues. V lost 6 bases and J 3 bases, leaving 3 bases between the germline ends. CDR3: CASSLYEQYF. The CDR3 DNA is TGTGCCAGCAGCCTCTACGAGCAGTACTTC.

The gene calls are TRBV18 and TRBJ2-6; D not certain. Germline lookup yields CDR1 KGHSH and CDR2 LQKENI. With 8 bases removed from V and 0 bases from J, the gap between germline ends came to 8 bases. The CDR3 loop spans 14 amino acids. CDR3 amino acids: CASLSGSGANVLTF. The CDR3 region has the DNA TGTGCCAGCCTATCGGGCTCTGGGGCCAACGTCCTGACTTTC.

This clone was observed a handful of times. The V gene is TRBV28, the J gene TRBJ2-1; 13 bases line up with TRBD2. After removal of 4 bases from V and 4 bases from J, the junction contained 7 bases not matched to a gene. Germline lookup yields CDR1 MDHEN and CDR2 SYDVKM. The CDR3 has 17 amino acids. The chain's CDR3 is CASSSTSGRYSYNEQFF. CDR3 bases: TGTGCCAGCAGTTCGACTAGCGGGAGGTATTCTTACAATGAGCAGTTCTTC.

This clone was counted a single time. J is TRBJ2-1 and V is TRBV9; D might be TRBD1 (6 bases). CDR1 SGDLS and CDR2 YYNGEE come from the germline V gene. CDR3 length: 15 amino acids. Between the trimmed V and J ends, which lost 3 bases and 1 base, there was a span of 11 bases. CDR3 loop: CASSAQGWSYNEQFF. The DNA of the CDR3 is TGTGCCAGCAGCGCGCAGGGGTGGTCCTACAATGAGCAGTTCTTC.

The chain couples TRBV3-1 (or the pseudogene TRBV3-2) to TRBJ1-1; weak D call: TRBD1 (6 bases). Germline-derived CDR1 and CDR2 are LGHDT and YNNKEL (reference sequence). The CDR3 length is 15 residues. Trimming pared 7 bases from V and 0 bases from J, leaving 15 bases between. DNA of the CDR3: TGTGCCAGCAAAAAGCAGGGGACCCTGAACACTGAAGCTTTCTTT. Its protein is CASKKQGTLNTEAFF.

The chain couples TRBV20-1 to TRBJ1-2; D might be TRBD1 (5 bases). This CDR3 has 11 amino acids. Germline V CDR1 and CDR2: DFQATT, SNEGSKA (reference sequence). The V end lost 6 bases, the J end lost 5 bases, and 10 bases lay between the germline ends. DNA of the CDR3: TGCAGTGCCAAACAGGAGTATGGCTACACCTTC. It encodes CSAKQEYGYTF.

The chain uses TRBV24-1 and TRBJ2-5; 8 bases are a match to TRBD1. The V and J ends lost 7 bases and 4 bases, in that order; junction bases with no gene match: 7. The CDR3 consists of 14 residues. The germline gives CDR1 KGHDR, CDR2 SFDVKD. CDR3 DNA sequence: TGTGCCACCAGCACAACAGGGGGTCGAGAGACCCAGTACTTC. The encoded protein is CATSTTGGRETQYF.

The V call is TRBV5-8, the J call TRBJ1-2; 9 nucleotides line up with TRBD1. Losses at the gene ends were 4 bases for V and 3 bases for J; bases not matched to a gene: 7. The CDR3 extends over 15 amino acids. CDR1 and CDR2 (germline): SGHTS, YDEGEE. CDR3: CASSLGTGFDYGYTF. The CDR3, as DNA: TGTGCCAGCAGCCTCGGGACAGGGTTCGACTATGGCTACACCTTC.

The chain recombines TRBV12-3 or TRBV12-4 with TRBJ2-7, with D possibly being TRBD1 (6 bases). CDR3 length: 13 residues. V shed 5 bases and J shed 3 bases, with 11 bases lying between them. The CDR3 sequence: CASSLGRGYEQYF. The CDR3 DNA follows: TGTGCCAGCAGTCTGGGCAGGGGCTACGAGCAGTACTTC.